Following are 32 T cell receptor beta chains from one sample sequenced in a study of PD-1 blockade in classical Hodgkin lymphoma. Autologous stem cell transplantation was followed by relapse in every patient, and brentuximab vedotin exposure varied. Data came from immunoSEQ multiplex PCR; TCRdb stores just in-frame clones and leaves some out. The table includes about 41,000 clones, approximately 80% detected once. The sample in question was peripheral blood mononuclear cells (PBMCs), obtained at baseline. The receptors originated from a human donor with classical Hodgkin lymphoma.

This clone was detected once. The V and J genes are TRBV19 and TRBJ1-2; D remains unclear. The CDR3 covers 11 residues. The V end was cut by 5 bases, the J end by 0 bases, with 1 base between. Per the germline V gene, CDR1 is LNHDA and CDR2 is SQIVND (reference sequence). This CDR3 reads CASSSNYGYTF. The CDR3 nucleotides read TGTGCCAGTAGTTCTAACTATGGCTACACCTTC.

The V call is TRBV5-1, the J call TRBJ1-1; 8 bases map to TRBD1. CDR1 SGHRS and CDR2 YFSETQ come from the germline V gene. The CDR3 is 14 residues long. The junction had 6 bases not matched to a gene; V was cut back by 3 bases and J by 5 bases. CDR3: CASSSRTGRTEAFF. The CDR3 coding sequence is TGCGCCAGCAGCTCAAGGACAGGGAGAACTGAAGCTTTCTTT.

This clone was seen a few times. The genes are TRBV10-3 and TRBJ1-3; possibly TRBD1 for D (5 bases). Per germline, CDR1 ENHRY and CDR2 SYGVKD. This CDR3 region has 15 residues. V lost 0 bases, J lost 7 bases, and 13 bases lay in between. The CDR3 DNA follows: TGTGCCATCAGTGAGTCGAGAGGGGCCCAGAACACCATATATTTT. Protein product: CAISESRGAQNTIYF.

The genes are TRBV5-1 and TRBJ2-3, with 12 bases lining up with TRBD2. Losses at the gene ends were 4 bases for V and 8 bases for J; bases not matched to a gene: 14. CDR3 length: 17 residues. Germline V gene sequence: CDR1 SGHRS, CDR2 YFSETQ. The CDR3 protein is CASSPRLAGALTGTQYF. CDR3 DNA sequence: TGCGCCAGCAGCCCCAGACTAGCGGGAGCCCTCACGGGTACGCAGTATTTT.

The genes are TRBV6-1 and TRBJ2-2; possibly TRBD1 or TRBD2 for D (5 bases each). The V gene's germline CDR1 is MNHNS and CDR2 SASEGT. The CDR3 covers 14 residues. Deletions cut 5 bases from V and 1 base from J, with 8 bases between. CDR3 bases: TGTGCCAGCAGTTGGGACGGGAACACCGGGGAGCTGTTTTTT. Amino acid sequence: CASSWDGNTGELFF.

The chain uses TRBV6-5 and TRBJ1-3; a possible D gene is TRBD1 (6 bases). Germline loops: CDR1 MNHEY, CDR2 SVGAGI. This CDR3 spans 16 amino acids. V gave up 2 bases and J gave up 0 bases, with 11 bases separating them. Here the CDR3 DNA reads TGTGCCAGCAGTTACAGGGGGGACTTCTCTGGAAACACCATATATTTT. Encoded protein: CASSYRGDFSGNTIYF.

This clone turned up a few times. The chain uses TRBV4-1 and TRBJ2-7; TRBD2 aligns across 7 bases. Per germline, CDR1 MGHRA and CDR2 YSYEKL. This CDR3 is built from 17 residues. V gave up 0 bases and J gave up 0 bases; unmatched junction bases: 8. The DNA for the CDR3 is TGCGCCAGCAGCCAAGAATGGCTAGCGGACAACTCCTACGAGCAGTACTTC. It specifies CASSQEWLADNSYEQYF.

The V call is TRBV10-3, the J call TRBJ2-3; D is undetermined. Trimming left V 4 bases short and J 0 bases short, with 5 bases between. CDR1 and CDR2 from the germline V gene are ENHRY and SYGVKD. The CDR3 has 13 residues. DNA for the CDR3: TGTGCCATCAGTGGACCGAGCACAGATACGCAGTATTTT. Amino acids: CAISGPSTDTQYF.

J is TRBJ2-5 and V is TRBV4-3, with 7 bases fitting TRBD2. Germline CDR1 reads LGHNA; CDR2 reads YSLEER. The CDR3 has 15 amino acids. V lost 0 bases, J lost 1 base, and 2 bases stayed unmatched. The CDR3 protein is CASSQDTGGQETQYF. CDR3 in DNA: TGCGCCAGCAGCCAAGATACGGGGGGCCAAGAGACCCAGTACTTC.

In the case of this clone: The sample holds other DNA sequences that translate to the same CDR3. The rearrangement links TRBV10-3 to TRBJ1-2; D perhaps matches TRBD1 (6 bases). The CDR3 totals 15 residues. Germline loops: CDR1 ENHRY, CDR2 SYGVKD. The germline V and J ends were trimmed by 7 bases and 3 bases, with 18 bases remaining between them. CDR3 DNA sequence: TGTGCCATCACCATTGACCCACAGGGTTACTATGGCTACACCTTC. This encodes CAITIDPQGYYGYTF.

The chain carries TRBV5-4 and TRBJ2-7, with 11 bases identical to TRBD1. J was trimmed by 5 bases and V by 4 bases; bases with no gene match: 11. Germline CDR1 SGHNT, CDR2 YYREEE (reference sequence). This CDR3 comprises 16 residues. The DNA of the CDR3 is TGTGCCAGCAGCGGGGGACAGGGGGATGCTGCCCACGAGCAGTACTTC. This gives the protein CASSGGQGDAAHEQYF.

This chain links TRBV7-8 with TRBJ2-7; 10 positions match TRBD1. Germline CDR1 SGHVS, CDR2 FQNEAQ. Trimming cost V 5 bases and J 2 bases; bases outside gene matches: 9. The CDR3 is 16 amino acids. The CDR3 spells CASSHPLGTGAYEQYF. CDR3 DNA: TGTGCCAGCAGCCACCCCTTAGGGACAGGGGCCTACGAGCAGTACTTC. The variable domain in full, with the rest retrieved from reference TRBV7-8 and TRBJ2-7, is GAGVSQSPRYKVAKRGQDVALRCDPISGHVSLFWYQQALGQGPEFLTYFQNEAQLDKSGLPSDRFFAERPEGSVSTLKIQRTQQEDSAVYLCASSHPLGTGAYEQYFGPGTRLTVT.

The V and J genes are TRBV9 and TRBJ2-5, with 13 nucleotides matching TRBD2. The CDR3 consists of 16 residues. Germline trimming cut 4 bases from V and 5 bases from J; bases unmatched to any gene: 8. Germline V CDR1 and CDR2: SGDLS, YYNGEE. CDR3 protein: CASSPRGLAGTETQYF. CDR3 DNA sequence: TGTGCCAGCAGCCCAAGGGGACTAGCGGGAACTGAGACCCAGTACTTC.

The chain combines TRBV27 with TRBJ2-1; 14 nucleotides match TRBD2. This CDR3 is built from 19 residues. V shed 4 bases, J shed 0 bases, and the junction held 8 bases outside the gene matches. The germline gives CDR1 MNHEY, CDR2 SMNVEV (reference sequence). This chain's CDR3 is CASSSAGTSGSYSYNEQFF. The CDR3 DNA sequence: TGTGCCAGCAGTTCAGCCGGGACTAGCGGGAGTTACTCCTACAATGAGCAGTTCTTC.

The chain has TRBV6-5 and TRBJ2-5, with unresolved D. The ends were cut back, 2 bases at V and 4 bases at J, with 11 bases in the middle. Germline lookup yields CDR1 MNHEY and CDR2 SVGAGI. The CDR3 has 14 residues. CDR3 residues: CASSYGGVRETQYF. CDR3 DNA: TGTGCCAGCAGTTACGGTGGGGTGCGAGAGACCCAGTACTTC.

In its sample, this clone was seen a few times. The chain employs TRBV7-7 and TRBJ1-3; D might be TRBD1 (5 bases). The ends were cut back, 5 bases at V and 3 bases at J, with 11 bases in the middle. Germline V gives CDR1 SSHAT, CDR2 FNYEAQ (reference sequence). The CDR3 runs to 14 residues. The CDR3 nucleotides are TGTGCCAGCAGCCCGGACATACTTGGAAACACCATATATTTT. It is translated as CASSPDILGNTIYF.

V is TRBV30 and J is TRBJ1-1; 9 nucleotides line up with TRBD1. The CDR3 runs to 14 residues. Per germline, CDR1 GTSNPN and CDR2 SVGIG (reference sequence). Unmatched junction bases numbered 1, after V lost 1 base and J lost 1 base. CDR3 in DNA: TGTGCCTGGAGTGAGGGACAGGGGAACACTGAAGCTTTCTTT. Translated: CAWSEGQGNTEAFF. Together with reference TRBV30 and TRBJ1-1, the CDR3 gives the full variable domain: SQTIHQWPATLVQPVGSPLSLECTVEGTSNPNLYWYRQAAGRGLQLLFYSVGIGQISSEVPQNLSASRPQDRQFILSSKKLLLSDSGFYLCAWSEGQGNTEAFFGQGTRLTVV.

The chain links TRBV28 to TRBJ1-1, with a tentative D call TRBD1 (6 bases). The CDR3 totals 12 residues. From germline, CDR1 is MDHEN and CDR2 SYDVKM. The V end was cut by 11 bases, the J end by 3 bases, with 13 bases between. CDR3 sequence reads: CAGGQGHTEAFF. DNA of the CDR3: TGTGCCGGTGGGCAGGGGCACACTGAAGCTTTCTTT.

V usage is TRBV11-2 and J usage is TRBJ1-1, with D unresolved. V lost 1 base to trimming and J lost 1 base, with 7 bases between them. CDR1 SGHAT and CDR2 FQNNGV come from the germline V gene. This CDR3 is 14 amino acids long. CDR3 region: CASSLGPENTEAFF. The CDR3 DNA sequence: TGTGCCAGCAGCTTAGGTCCGGAGAACACTGAAGCTTTCTTT.

J is TRBJ1-4 and V is TRBV28; TRBD1 might be the D (5 bases). This CDR3 contains 16 residues. CDR1 MDHEN and CDR2 SYDVKM come from the germline V gene. V lost 2 bases and J 7 bases, leaving 17 bases between the germline ends. CDR3 residues: CASSLLTGSGGEKLFF. CDR3 bases: TGTGCCAGCAGTTTACTTACAGGCTCCGGGGGTGAAAAACTGTTTTTT.

The chain couples TRBV27 to TRBJ1-2; unclear D gene. The V gene's germline CDR1 is MNHEY and CDR2 SMNVEV (reference sequence). The CDR3 totals 12 residues. With 3 bases removed from V and 7 bases from J, the gap between germline ends came to 9 bases. The CDR3, as DNA: TGTGCCAGCAGTTTTCCGGGAGGTGGCTACACCTTC. Its translation: CASSFPGGGYTF.

In its sample, this clone was seen a few times. The J gene is TRBJ1-3, the V gene TRBV19; 8 positions match TRBD1. Germline CDR1 and CDR2: LNHDA and SQIVND (reference sequence). CDR3 length: 13 amino acids. The ends lost 10 bases at V and 4 bases at J; junction bases unmatched: 6. CDR3 bases: TGTGCCACCCGGACAGGGTGGGGAAACACCATATATTTT. Protein sequence: CATRTGWGNTIYF. Full variable domain (rest looked up from reference TRBV19 and TRBJ1-3): DGGITQSPKYLFRKEGQNVTLSCEQNLNHDAMYWYRQDPGQGLRLIYYSQIVNDFQKGDIAEGYSVSREKKESFPLTVTSAQKNPTAFYLCATRTGWGNTIYFGEGSWLTVV.

The J gene is TRBJ1-6, the V gene TRBV30, with a possible D match to TRBD1 (6 bases). The germline V gene has CDR1 GTSNPN and CDR2 SVGIG (reference sequence). This CDR3 has 16 residues. With 7 bases removed from V and 7 bases from J, the gap between germline ends came to 23 bases. CDR3 in amino acids: CASTPPGGWINSPLHF. The CDR3 nucleotides read TGTGCCTCCACCCCCCCTGGGGGCTGGATCAATTCACCCCTCCACTTT.

This clone was counted once. The J gene is TRBJ2-7, the V gene TRBV6-1, with 7 bases matching TRBD1. The CDR3 covers 16 residues. J lost 0 bases, V lost 2 bases, and 7 bases had no gene match. Germline V lookup: CDR1 MNHNS, CDR2 SASEGT. The CDR3 DNA is TGTGCCAGCAGTGAACAACCGGGACAGTTCTCCTACGAGCAGTACTTC. This gives the protein CASSEQPGQFSYEQYF.

The chain uses TRBV5-1 and TRBJ2-7; TRBD2 is a possible D gene (6 bases). Germline CDR1 reads SGHRS; CDR2 reads YFSETQ. V was cut by 0 bases and J by 7 bases, with 14 bases left in between. The CDR3 totals 14 residues. The CDR3 nucleotides are TGCGCCAGCAGCTTGGAGGCGCTAGGGAGGGAGCAGTACTTC. Residues: CASSLEALGREQYF.

The chain employs TRBV7-2 and TRBJ1-1; TRBD1 is a possible D gene (5 bases). The germline V and J ends were trimmed by 0 bases and 10 bases, with 15 bases remaining between them. The CDR3 length is 14 residues. CDR1 SGHTA and CDR2 FQGNSA come from the germline V gene. In nucleotides, the CDR3 is TGTGCCAGCAGCTTAGCGGGGGGAACCGCCCCAGCTTTCTTT. Translated: CASSLAGGTAPAFF.

This chain joins TRBV30 and TRBJ2-5, with TRBD2 identical over 13 bases. The V gene's germline CDR1 is GTSNPN and CDR2 SVGIG (reference sequence). The CDR3 sequence is 15 residues long. Unmatched junction bases numbered 7, after V lost 4 bases and J lost 5 bases. CDR3 nucleotide sequence: TGTGCCTGGACCCGAGGGACTAGCGGGACGGAGACCCAGTACTTC. Translating it yields CAWTRGTSGTETQYF.

This clone is labeled medium-sized (0.01 to 0.1%). The rearrangement links TRBV7-9 to TRBJ2-7, with D maybe TRBD1 (6 bases). This CDR3 region has 14 residues. Trimming shortened V by 7 bases and J by 5 bases, and 18 bases separated the two germline ends. The V gene's germline CDR1 is SEHNR and CDR2 FQNEAQ (reference sequence). The CDR3 sequence is CASTLTSGADEQYF. The CDR3 DNA reads TGTGCCAGCACCCTAACGTCAGGGGCCGACGAGCAGTACTTC. Variable domain in full (rest from reference TRBV7-9 and TRBJ2-7): DTGVSQNPRHKITKRGQNVTFRCDPISEHNRLYWYRQTLGQGPEFLTYFQNEAQLEKSRLLSDRFSAERPKGSFSTLEIQRTEQGDSAMYLCASTLTSGADEQYFGPGTRLTVT.

The V gene is TRBV7-2, the J gene TRBJ2-3; D might be TRBD2 (6 bases). The CDR3 is made up of 14 amino acids. Germline V gives CDR1 SGHTA, CDR2 FQGNSA. Trimming shortened V by 7 bases and J by 2 bases, and 13 bases separated the two germline ends. The CDR3 is CASTYWGLTDTQYF. In DNA, the CDR3 is TGTGCCAGCACCTACTGGGGACTCACAGATACGCAGTATTTT.

This sequence joins TRBV28 and TRBJ1-2; 7 nucleotides agree with TRBD1. Germline values: CDR1 MDHEN, CDR2 SYDVKM. The ends lost 5 bases at V and 4 bases at J; junction bases unmatched: 13. This CDR3 is 16 amino acids long. CDR3: CASSPPGGFQGYGYTF. The DNA of the CDR3 is TGTGCCAGCAGTCCTCCAGGGGGATTCCAGGGCTATGGCTACACCTTC.

V is TRBV9 and J is TRBJ1-1; 8 nucleotides agree with TRBD1. Germline CDR1 and CDR2: SGDLS and YYNGEE. The CDR3 spans 15 residues. Unmatched junction bases numbered 2, after V lost 0 bases and J lost 1 base. The CDR3 sequence is CASSVDGQGNTEAFF. The CDR3 region has the DNA TGTGCCAGCAGCGTAGATGGACAGGGGAACACTGAAGCTTTCTTT.

The genes are TRBV29-1 and TRBJ2-5, with D possibly matching TRBD1 (5 bases). With the DNA end fitting TRBJ2-7 better, the J assignment may be wrong. The CDR3 extends over 13 amino acids. Germline lookup yields CDR1 SQVTM and CDR2 ANQGSEA. CDR3 bases: TGCAGCTGTATGGGGCAGTCCACCTACGAGCAGTACTTC. The encoded protein is CSCMGQSTYEQYF.